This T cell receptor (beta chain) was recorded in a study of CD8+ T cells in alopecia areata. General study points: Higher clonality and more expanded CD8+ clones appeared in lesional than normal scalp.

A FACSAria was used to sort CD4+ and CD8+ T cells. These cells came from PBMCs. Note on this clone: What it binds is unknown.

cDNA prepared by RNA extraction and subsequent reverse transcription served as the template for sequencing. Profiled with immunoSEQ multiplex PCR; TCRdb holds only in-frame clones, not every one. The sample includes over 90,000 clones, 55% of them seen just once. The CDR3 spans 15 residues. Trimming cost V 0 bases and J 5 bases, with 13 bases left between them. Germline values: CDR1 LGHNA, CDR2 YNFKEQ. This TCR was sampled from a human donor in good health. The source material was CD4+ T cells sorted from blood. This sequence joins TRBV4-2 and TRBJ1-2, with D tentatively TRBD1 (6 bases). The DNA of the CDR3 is TGTGCCAGCAGCCAAGAGCTGGGGGCCCCATATGGCTACACCTTC. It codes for CASSQELGAPYGYTF.